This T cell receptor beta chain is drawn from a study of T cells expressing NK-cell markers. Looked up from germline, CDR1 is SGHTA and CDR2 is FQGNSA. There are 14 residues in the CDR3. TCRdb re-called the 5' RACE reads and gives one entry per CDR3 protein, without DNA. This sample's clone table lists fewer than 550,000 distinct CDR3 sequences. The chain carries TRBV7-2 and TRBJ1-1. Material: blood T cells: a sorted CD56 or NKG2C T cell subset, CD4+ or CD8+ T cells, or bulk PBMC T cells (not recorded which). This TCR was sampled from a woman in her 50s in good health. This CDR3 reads CASSFRDRNTEAFF.